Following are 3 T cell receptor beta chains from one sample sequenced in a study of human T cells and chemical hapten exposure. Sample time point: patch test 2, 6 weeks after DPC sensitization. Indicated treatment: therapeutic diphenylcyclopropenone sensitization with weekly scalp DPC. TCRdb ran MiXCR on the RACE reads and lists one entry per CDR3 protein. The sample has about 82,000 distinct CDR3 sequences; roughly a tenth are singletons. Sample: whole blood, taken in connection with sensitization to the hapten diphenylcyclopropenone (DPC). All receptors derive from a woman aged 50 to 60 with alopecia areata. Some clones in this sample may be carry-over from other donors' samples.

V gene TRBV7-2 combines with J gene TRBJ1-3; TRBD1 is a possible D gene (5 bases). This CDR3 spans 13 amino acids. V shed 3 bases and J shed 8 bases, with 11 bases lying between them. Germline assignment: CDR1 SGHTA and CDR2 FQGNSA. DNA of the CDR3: TGTGCCAGCAGCTTGAAGGAAGGGGACACCATATATTTT. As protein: CASSLKEGDTIYF.

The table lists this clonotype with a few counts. As DNA, the CDR3 is TGCAGTGCGTTTTGGGTAGTCGAGCAGTACTTC. It is translated as CSAFWVVEQYF. The rearrangement uses TRBV20-1 and TRBJ2-7, with D unclear. There are 11 residues in the CDR3. Trimming took 6 bases from V and 6 from J, leaving 12 bases between them. Germline assignment: CDR1 DFQATT and CDR2 SNEGSKA (reference sequence).

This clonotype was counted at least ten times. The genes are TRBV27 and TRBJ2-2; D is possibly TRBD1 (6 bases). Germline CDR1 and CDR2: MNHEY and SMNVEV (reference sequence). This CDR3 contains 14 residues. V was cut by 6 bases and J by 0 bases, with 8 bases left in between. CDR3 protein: CASSRTANTGELFF. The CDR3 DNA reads TGTGCCAGCAGCAGGACAGCGAACACCGGGGAGCTGTTTTTT.